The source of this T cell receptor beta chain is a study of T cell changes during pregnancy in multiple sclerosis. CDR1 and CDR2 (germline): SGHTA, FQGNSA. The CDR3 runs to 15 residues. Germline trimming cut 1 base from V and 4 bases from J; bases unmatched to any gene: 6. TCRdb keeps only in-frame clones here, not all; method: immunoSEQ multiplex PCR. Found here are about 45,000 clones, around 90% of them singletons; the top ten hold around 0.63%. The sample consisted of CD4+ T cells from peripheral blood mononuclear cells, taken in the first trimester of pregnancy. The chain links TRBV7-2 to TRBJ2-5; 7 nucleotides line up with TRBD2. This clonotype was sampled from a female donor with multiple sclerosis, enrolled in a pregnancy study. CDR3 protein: CASSLGSQRGETQYF. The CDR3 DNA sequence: TGTGCCAGCAGCTTAGGATCCCAGCGGGGAGAGACCCAGTACTTC.